This is a list of T cell receptor beta chains from one sample in a study of technical replicates of blood from a few donors. The assay was immunoSEQ multiplex PCR, and TCRdb's table has in-frame clones only and misses some. The sample lists about 89,000 clones, 90% to 95% occurring once. Source material: T cells isolated from PBMCs. The receptors come from a human donor in good health. The CDR3 runs from the conserved cysteine through the conserved F or W. A D gene is named only where the DNA matches it firmly.

TRBV19	TRBJ2-7	NA	CATAPYTGLGYEQYF
TRBV2	TRBJ1-1	NA	CASSVSADTEAFF
TRBV9	TRBJ1-2	TRBD1	CASSVGDGTDGYTF
TRBV5-4	TRBJ2-3	TRBD1	CASAPRTGGPSTDTQYF
TRBV5-1	TRBJ2-1	TRBD2	CASSLVLAGGPTYNEQFF
TRBV9	TRBJ2-5	NA	CASSVRDGETQYF
TRBV11-2	TRBJ2-7	TRBD2	CASSLGAGLGPYEQYF
TRBV19	TRBJ2-7	NA	CASSPRGEGLDEQYF
TRBV19	TRBJ1-5	TRBD1	CASTPRGTGASNQPQHF
TRBV5-4	TRBJ2-1	NA	CASSLSQGGNYNEQFF
TRBV2	TRBJ1-1	NA	CASSQTGSAEAFF
TRBV30	TRBJ1-6	NA	CAWSDTLAPLHF
TRBV19	TRBJ1-1	TRBD1	CASSIAGTGRTEAFF
TRBV7-2	TRBJ2-5	NA	CASSSEQGNQYF
TRBV6-5	TRBJ1-3	NA	CASSSKSEGGNTIYF
TRBV9	TRBJ2-2	NA	CASSSRGTNTGELFF
TRBV13	TRBJ2-1	NA	CASSLGSSNGGEQFF
TRBV6-4	TRBJ1-5	TRBD1	CASSEGGTGINQPQHF
TRBV2	TRBJ1-5	NA	CASGFEGTSGNQPQHF
TRBV6-1	TRBJ1-1	NA	CASSDTLNTEAFF
TRBV19	TRBJ1-5	TRBD1	CASSSAGQFNQPQHF
TRBV13	TRBJ2-5	TRBD2	CASSFRTSASAETQYF
TRBV5-1	TRBJ1-1	TRBD1	CASSDGTGPSTEAFF
TRBV30	TRBJ2-5	NA	CAWSFGQETQYF
TRBV4-1	TRBJ2-7	NA	CASSPSGTGAYEQYF
TRBV19	TRBJ2-1	TRBD1	CASSRDRSFEQFF
TRBV13	TRBJ2-7	TRBD1	CASSDRDRGYEQYF
TRBV11-3	TRBJ2-6	NA	CASSLDAGAFSGANVLTF
TRBV7-9	TRBJ2-3	NA	CASSLPPGDTQYF
TRBV14	TRBJ1-1	NA	CASSQEYRVWRATEAFF
TRBV7-9	TRBJ2-2	NA	CASSPGTDFTGELFF
TRBV30	TRBJ2-7	NA	CAWAGTGEQYF
TRBV5-1	TRBJ2-7	NA	CASSPRPSYEQYF
TRBV10-1	TRBJ2-3	NA	CASSDNTDTQYF
TRBV5-1	TRBJ1-4	NA	CASSPSGVANEKLFF
TRBV7-9	TRBJ2-1	NA	CASSTGQGGFF
TRBV9	TRBJ2-5	TRBD2	CASSVEAGAGETQYF
TRBV7-9	TRBJ2-7	NA	CASSRTAGSYEQYF
TRBV7-9	TRBJ1-2	NA	CASSLDRAYGYTF
TRBV6-5	TRBJ2-1	TRBD2	CASSPPRARGEFF
TRBV11-3	TRBJ1-1	TRBD1	CASTRQGGMNTEAFF
TRBV6-1	TRBJ2-7	NA	CASSYDGYSHEQYF
TRBV2	TRBJ2-5	NA	CASSQESIQAQYF
TRBV19	TRBJ2-7	TRBD2	CASSQTSGSSYEQYF
TRBV18	TRBJ1-1	NA	CASSPPTGVRTEAFF
TRBV27	TRBJ1-1	TRBD1	CASSPGTGVPPRNTEAFF
TRBV7-6	TRBJ2-2	NA	CASRVGRNTGELFF